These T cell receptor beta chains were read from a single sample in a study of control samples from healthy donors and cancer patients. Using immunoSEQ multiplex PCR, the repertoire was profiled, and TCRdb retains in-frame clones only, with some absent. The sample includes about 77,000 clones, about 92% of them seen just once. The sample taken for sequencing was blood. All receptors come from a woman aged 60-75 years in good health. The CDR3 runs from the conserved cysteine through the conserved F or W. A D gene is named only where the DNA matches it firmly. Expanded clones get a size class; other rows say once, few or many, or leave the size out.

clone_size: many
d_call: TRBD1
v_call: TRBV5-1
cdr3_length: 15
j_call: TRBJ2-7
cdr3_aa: CASSLVRGSSYEQYF
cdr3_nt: TGCGCCAGCAGCTTGGTCAGGGGGAGCTCCTACGAGCAGTACTTC

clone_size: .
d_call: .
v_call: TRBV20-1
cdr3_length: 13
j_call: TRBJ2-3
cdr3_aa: CSASSGLGGTQYF
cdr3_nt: TGCAGTGCTAGTTCAGGGCTGGGTGGTACGCAGTATTTT

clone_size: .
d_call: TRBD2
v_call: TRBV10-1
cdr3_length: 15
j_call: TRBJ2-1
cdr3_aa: CASSAVAGGHNEQFF
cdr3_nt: TGCGCCAGCAGTGCGGTAGCGGGAGGACACAATGAGCAGTTCTTC

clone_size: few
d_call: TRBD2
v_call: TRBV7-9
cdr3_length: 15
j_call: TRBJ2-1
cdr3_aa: CASSNGLAGGDEQFF
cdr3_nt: TGTGCCAGCAGCAACGGACTAGCGGGAGGCGATGAGCAGTTCTTC

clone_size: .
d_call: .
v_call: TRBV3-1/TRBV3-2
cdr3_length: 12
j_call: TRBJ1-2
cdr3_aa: CASSPGIHGYTF
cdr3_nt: TGTGCCAGCAGCCCGGGGATCCATGGCTACACCTTC

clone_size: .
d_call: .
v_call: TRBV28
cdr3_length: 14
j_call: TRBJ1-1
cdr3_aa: CASSLQYTGAGAFF
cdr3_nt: TGTGCCAGCAGCCTTCAATACACAGGAGCTGGGGCTTTCTTT

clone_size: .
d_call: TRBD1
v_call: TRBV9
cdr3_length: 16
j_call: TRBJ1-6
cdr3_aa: CASSYGTGGFNSPLHF
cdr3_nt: TGTGCCAGCAGCTACGGGACAGGGGGCTTCAATTCACCCCTCCACTTT

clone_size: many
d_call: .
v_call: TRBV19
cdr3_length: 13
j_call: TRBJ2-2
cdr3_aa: CASSMRGTGELFF
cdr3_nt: TGTGCCAGTAGTATGAGAGGCACCGGGGAGCTGTTTTTT

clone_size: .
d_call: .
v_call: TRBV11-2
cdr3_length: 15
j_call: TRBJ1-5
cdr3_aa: CASSFNSHANQPQHF
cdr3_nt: TGTGCCAGCAGTTTTAACAGTCACGCGAATCAGCCCCAGCATTTT

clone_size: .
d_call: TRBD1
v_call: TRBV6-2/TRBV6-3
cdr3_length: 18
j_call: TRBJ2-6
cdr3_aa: CASSYRARGPSGANVLTF
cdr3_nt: TGTGCCAGCAGTTATAGGGCCAGGGGGCCTTCTGGGGCCAACGTCCTGACTTTC

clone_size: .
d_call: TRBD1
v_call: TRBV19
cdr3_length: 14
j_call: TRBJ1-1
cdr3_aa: CASSPDRVITEAFF
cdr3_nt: TGTGCCAGTAGCCCGGACAGGGTAATCACTGAAGCTTTCTTT

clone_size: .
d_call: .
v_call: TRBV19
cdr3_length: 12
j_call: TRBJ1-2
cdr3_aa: CASSPGDFGYTF
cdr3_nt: TGTGCCAGTAGTCCGGGGGACTTTGGCTACACCTTC

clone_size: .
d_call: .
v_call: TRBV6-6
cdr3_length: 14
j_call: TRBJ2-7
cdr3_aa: CASGRDGTLYEQYF
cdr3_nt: TGTGCCAGCGGGCGGGACGGGACTTTATACGAGCAGTACTTC

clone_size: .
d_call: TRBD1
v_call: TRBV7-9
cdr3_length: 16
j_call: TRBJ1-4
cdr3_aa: CASSPRLGTASEKLFF
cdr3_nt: TGTGCCAGCAGCCCTAGACTTGGGACAGCCTCTGAAAAACTGTTTTTT

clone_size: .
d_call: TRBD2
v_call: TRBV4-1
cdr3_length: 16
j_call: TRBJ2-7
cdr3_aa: CASSQDAQRGAYEQYF
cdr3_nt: TGCGCCAGCAGCCAAGATGCCCAGCGGGGGGCCTACGAGCAGTACTTC

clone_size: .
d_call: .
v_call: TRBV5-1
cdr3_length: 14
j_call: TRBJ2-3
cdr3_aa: CASGREFSTDTQYF
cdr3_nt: TGCGCCAGCGGTCGGGAGTTCAGCACAGATACGCAGTATTTT

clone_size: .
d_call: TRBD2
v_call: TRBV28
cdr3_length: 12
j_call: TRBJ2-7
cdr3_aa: CASLAGSHEQYF
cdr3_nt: TGTGCCAGCCTAGCGGGATCCCACGAGCAGTACTTC

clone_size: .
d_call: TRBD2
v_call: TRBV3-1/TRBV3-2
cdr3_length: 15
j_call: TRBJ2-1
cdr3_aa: CASSQATSGRNEQFF
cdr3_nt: TGTGCCAGCAGCCAGGCGACTAGCGGGAGGAATGAGCAGTTCTTC

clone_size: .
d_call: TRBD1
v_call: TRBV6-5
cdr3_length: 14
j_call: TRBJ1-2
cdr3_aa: CASRAGQGNYGYTF
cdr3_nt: TGTGCCAGCAGGGCCGGACAGGGGAACTATGGCTACACCTTC

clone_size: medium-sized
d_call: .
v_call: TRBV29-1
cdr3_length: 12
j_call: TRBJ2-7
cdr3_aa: CSVAEGSDEQYF
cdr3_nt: TGCAGCGTTGCAGAGGGTAGCGACGAGCAGTACTTC

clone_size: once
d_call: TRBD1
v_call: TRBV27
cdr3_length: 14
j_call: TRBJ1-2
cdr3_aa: CASTRGQGGNGYTF
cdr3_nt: TGTGCCAGCACCCGGGGACAGGGGGGAAATGGCTACACCTTC

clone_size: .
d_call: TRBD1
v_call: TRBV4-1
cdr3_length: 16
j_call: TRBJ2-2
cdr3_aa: CASSHQTGFNTGELFF
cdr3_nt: TGCGCCAGCAGCCACCAGACAGGGTTCAACACCGGGGAGCTGTTTTTT

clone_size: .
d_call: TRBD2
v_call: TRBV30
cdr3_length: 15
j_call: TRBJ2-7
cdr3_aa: CAWSIKLAGYYEQYF
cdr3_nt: TGTGCCTGGAGCATTAAACTAGCGGGATACTACGAGCAGTACTTC

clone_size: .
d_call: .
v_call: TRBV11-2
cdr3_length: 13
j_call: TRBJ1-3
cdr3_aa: CASSLGRENTIYF
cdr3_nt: TGTGCCAGCAGCTTGGGGAGGGAAAACACCATATATTTT

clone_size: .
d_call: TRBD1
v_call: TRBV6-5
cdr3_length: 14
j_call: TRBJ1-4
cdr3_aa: CASSRQGLGEKLFF
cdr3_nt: TGTGCCAGCAGTAGACAGGGTTTGGGGGAAAAACTGTTTTTT

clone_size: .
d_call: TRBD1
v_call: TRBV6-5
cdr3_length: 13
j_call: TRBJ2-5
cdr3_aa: CASRGQGTETQYF
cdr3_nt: TGTGCCAGCAGAGGACAGGGGACGGAGACCCAGTACTTC

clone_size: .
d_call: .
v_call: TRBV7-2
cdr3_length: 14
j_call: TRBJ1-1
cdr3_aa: CASSFQGQNTEAFF
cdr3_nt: TGTGCCAGCAGCTTCCAGGGGCAAAACACTGAAGCTTTCTTT

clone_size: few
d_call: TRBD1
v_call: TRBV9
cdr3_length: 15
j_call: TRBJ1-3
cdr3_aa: CASSAQGAMGNTIYF
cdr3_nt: TGTGCCAGCAGCGCACAGGGGGCTATGGGAAACACCATATATTTT

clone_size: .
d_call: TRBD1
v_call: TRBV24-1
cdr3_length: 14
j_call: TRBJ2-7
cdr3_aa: CATSRGQGSHEQYF
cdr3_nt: TGTGCCACCAGTAGGGGACAGGGGTCCCACGAGCAGTACTTC